Sequencing of this T cell receptor (beta chain) was carried out in a study of OX40 agonist ivuxolimab in advanced cancers. Across the whole study: Subjects had a mean age of 60 years, with a range of about 23 to 79; around 80% were male. Partial responses occurred in Three dose-escalation patients, one with hepatocellular carcinoma and two with cutaneous melanoma. General study findings and limits: More expanded clones were seen, on average, in CD8+ T cells than in CD4+. No determination was made of the antigen specificity of the expanded peripheral T cells.

Some clones are missing from TCRdb's copy, which holds only in-frame ones; the method was immunoSEQ multiplex PCR. The sample lists tens of thousands of clones, about 85% seen once, with around 1.1% in the top ten. Germline CDR1 and CDR2: MDHEN and SYDVKM. The CDR3 totals 16 residues. Trimming took 7 bases from V and 2 from J, leaving 18 bases between them. Concerning this clone: Its specificity is unknown.

The sequence derives from an adult with an advanced solid tumor such as melanoma, head and neck, liver or kidney cancer. Specimen: CD4+ or CD8+ T cells sorted from blood, collected in a trial of the OX40 agonist ivuxolimab. The chain combines TRBV28 with TRBJ1-5; D may be TRBD1 (5 bases). The CDR3 DNA reads TGTGCCAGCATTCCCGTGGGGGTGAAGGGCAATCAGCCCCAGCATTTT. It yields the protein CASIPVGVKGNQPQHF.